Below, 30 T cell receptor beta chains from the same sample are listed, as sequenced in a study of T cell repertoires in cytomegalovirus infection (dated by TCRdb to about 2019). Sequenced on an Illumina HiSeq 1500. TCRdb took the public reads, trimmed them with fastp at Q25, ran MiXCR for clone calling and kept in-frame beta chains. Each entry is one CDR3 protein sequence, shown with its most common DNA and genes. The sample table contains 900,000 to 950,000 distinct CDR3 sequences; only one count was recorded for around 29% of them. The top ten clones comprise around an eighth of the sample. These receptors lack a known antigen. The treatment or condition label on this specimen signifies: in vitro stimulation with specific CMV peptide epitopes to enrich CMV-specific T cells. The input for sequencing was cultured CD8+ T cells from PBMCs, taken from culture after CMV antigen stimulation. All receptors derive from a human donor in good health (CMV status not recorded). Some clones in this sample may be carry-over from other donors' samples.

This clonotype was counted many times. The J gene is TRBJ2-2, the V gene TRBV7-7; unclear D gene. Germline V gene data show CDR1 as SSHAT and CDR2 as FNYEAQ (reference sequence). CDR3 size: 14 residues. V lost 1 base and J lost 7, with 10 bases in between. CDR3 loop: CASSLDPESGELFF. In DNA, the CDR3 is TGTGCCAGCAGCTTAGACCCGGAGAGCGGGGAGCTGTTTTTT.

In DNA, the CDR3 is TGTGCCAGCAGTTTTGTAACCGCAGGAAAAATGAATGAGCAGTTCTTC. Its translation is CASSFVTAGKMNEQFF. The chain uses TRBV28 and TRBJ2-1; D remains ambiguous. The CDR3 is 16 amino acids. Trimming removed 3 bases at V and 7 bases at J, with 19 bases between. Germline CDR1 and CDR2: MDHEN and SYDVKM.

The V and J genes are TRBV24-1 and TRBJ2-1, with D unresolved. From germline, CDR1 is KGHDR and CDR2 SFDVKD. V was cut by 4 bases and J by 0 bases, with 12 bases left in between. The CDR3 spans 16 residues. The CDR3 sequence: CATSEGIGSSYNEQFF. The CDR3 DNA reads TGTGCCACCAGTGAGGGGATTGGAAGCTCCTACAATGAGCAGTTCTTC.

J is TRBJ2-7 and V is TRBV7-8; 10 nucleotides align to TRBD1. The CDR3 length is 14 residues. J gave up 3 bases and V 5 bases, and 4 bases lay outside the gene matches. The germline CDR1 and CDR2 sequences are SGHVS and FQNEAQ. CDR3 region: CASSERTGGYEQYV. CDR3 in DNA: TGTGCCAGCAGCGAACGGACAGGGGGCTACGAGCAGTACGTC.

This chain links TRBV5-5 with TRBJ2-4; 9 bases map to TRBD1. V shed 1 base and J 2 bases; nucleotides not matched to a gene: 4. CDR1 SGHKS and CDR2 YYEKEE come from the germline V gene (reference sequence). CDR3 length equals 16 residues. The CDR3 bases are TGTGCCAGCAGCTTGTACACAGGGGGCACCAAAAACATTCAGTACTTC. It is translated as CASSLYTGGTKNIQYF.

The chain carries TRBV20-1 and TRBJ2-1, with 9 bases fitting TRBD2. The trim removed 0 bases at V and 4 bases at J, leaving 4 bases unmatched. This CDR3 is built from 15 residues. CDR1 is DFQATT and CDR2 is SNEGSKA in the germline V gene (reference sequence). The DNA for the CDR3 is TGCAGTGCTAGAGAGCGGGGGGGAGGGTACAATGAGCAGTTCTTC. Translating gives CSARERGGGYNEQFF.

In DNA, the CDR3 is TGTGCCAGCAGCTTAGTGTTGGGGAATTCACCCCTCCACTTT. Translating it yields CASSLVLGNSPLHF. This rearrangement joins TRBV13 to TRBJ1-6; the D is unclear. Trimming pared 1 base from V and 7 bases from J, leaving 8 bases between. Looked up from germline, CDR1 is PRHDT and CDR2 is FYEKMQ (reference sequence). This CDR3 is 14 amino acids long.

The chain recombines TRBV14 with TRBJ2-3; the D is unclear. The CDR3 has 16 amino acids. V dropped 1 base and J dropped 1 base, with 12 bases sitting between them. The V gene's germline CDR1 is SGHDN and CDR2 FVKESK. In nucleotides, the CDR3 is TGTGCCAGCAGCCAAGTTTCCGGGTGGGGCACAGATACGCAGTATTTT. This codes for CASSQVSGWGTDTQYF.

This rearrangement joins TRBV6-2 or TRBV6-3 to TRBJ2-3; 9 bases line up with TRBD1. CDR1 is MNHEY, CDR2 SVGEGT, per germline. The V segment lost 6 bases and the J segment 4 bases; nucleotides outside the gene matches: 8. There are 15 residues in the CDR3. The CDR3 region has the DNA TGTGCCAGCAGCTTAGGGACAGGGAGCGCAGATACGCAGTATTTT. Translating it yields CASSLGTGSADTQYF.

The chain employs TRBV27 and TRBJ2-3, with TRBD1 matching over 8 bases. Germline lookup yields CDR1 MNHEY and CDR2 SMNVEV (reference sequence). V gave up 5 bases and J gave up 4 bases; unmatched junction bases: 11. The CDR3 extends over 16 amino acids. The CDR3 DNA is TGTGCCAGCAGTCCCCGGGGACAGGAAGGACCAGATACGCAGTATTTT. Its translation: CASSPRGQEGPDTQYF.

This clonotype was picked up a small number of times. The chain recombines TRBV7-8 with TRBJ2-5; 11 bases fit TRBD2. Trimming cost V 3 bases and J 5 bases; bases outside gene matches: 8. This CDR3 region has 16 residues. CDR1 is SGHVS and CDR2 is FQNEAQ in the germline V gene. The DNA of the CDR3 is TGTGCCAGCAGCTTCGTTACTAGCGGGGGTTTGGAGACCCAGTACTTC. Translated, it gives CASSFVTSGGLETQYF. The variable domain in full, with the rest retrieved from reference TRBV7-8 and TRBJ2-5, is GAGVSQSPRYKVAKRGQDVALRCDPISGHVSLFWYQQALGQGPEFLTYFQNEAQLDKSGLPSDRFFAERPEGSVSTLKIQRTQQEDSAVYLCASSFVTSGGLETQYFGPGTRLLVL.

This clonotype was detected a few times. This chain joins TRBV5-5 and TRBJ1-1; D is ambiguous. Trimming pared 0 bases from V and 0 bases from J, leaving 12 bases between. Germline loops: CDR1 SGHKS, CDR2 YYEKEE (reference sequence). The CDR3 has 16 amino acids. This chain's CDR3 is CASSLEAASMNTEAFF. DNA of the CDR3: TGTGCCAGCAGCTTGGAGGCAGCTTCCATGAACACTGAAGCTTTCTTT.

The CDR3 here is CATSRTSGDFGNEQFF. The CDR3 DNA sequence: TGTGCCACCAGCAGGACTAGCGGCGATTTTGGAAATGAGCAGTTCTTC. The chain couples TRBV15 to TRBJ2-1; the match to TRBD2 covers 9 bases. The junction had 10 bases not matched to a gene; V was cut back by 3 bases and J by 7 bases. From germline, CDR1 is LNHNV and CDR2 YYDKDF (reference sequence). The CDR3 runs 16 residues.

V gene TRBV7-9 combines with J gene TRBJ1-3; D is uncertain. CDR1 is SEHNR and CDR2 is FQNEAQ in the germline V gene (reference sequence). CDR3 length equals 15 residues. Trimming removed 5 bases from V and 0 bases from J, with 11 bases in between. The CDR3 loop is CASSQDGSSGNTIYF. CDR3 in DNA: TGTGCCAGCAGCCAGGACGGGAGCTCTGGAAACACCATATATTTT.

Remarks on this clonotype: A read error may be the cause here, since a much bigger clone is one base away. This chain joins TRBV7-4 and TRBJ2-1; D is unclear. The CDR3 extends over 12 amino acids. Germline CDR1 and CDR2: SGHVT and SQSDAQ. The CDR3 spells CAISLVRTEQFF. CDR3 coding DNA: TGTGCCATCAGCTTAGTTCGAACAGAGCAGTTCTTC.

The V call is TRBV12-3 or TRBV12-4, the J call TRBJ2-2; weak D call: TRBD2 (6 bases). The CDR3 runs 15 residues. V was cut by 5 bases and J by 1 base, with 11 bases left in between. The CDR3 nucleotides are TGTGCCAGCAGTCGGTCTAGCGAGAACACCGGGGAGCTGTTTTTT. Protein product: CASSRSSENTGELFF.

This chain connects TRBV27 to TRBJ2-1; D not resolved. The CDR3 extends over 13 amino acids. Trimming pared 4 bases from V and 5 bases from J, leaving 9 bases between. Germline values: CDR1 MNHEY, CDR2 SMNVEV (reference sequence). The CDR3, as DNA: TGTGCCAGCAGTTGGACCTTCAACAATGAGCAGTTCTTC. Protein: CASSWTFNNEQFF.

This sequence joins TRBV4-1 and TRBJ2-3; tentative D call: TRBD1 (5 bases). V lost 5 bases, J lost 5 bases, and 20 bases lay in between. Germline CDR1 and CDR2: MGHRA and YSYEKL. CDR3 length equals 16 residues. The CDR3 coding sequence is TGCGCCAGCAGCTCTAGGTGGCCCCCCCAGGGAGATACGCAGTATTTT. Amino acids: CASSSRWPPQGDTQYF.

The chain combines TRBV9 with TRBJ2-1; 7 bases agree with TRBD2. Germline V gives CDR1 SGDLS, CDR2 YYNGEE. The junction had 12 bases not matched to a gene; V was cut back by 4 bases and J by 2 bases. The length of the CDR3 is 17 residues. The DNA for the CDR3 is TGTGCCAGCAGCCCCCGGGTTATCGGGGGGACCTACAATGAGCAGTTCTTC. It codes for CASSPRVIGGTYNEQFF.

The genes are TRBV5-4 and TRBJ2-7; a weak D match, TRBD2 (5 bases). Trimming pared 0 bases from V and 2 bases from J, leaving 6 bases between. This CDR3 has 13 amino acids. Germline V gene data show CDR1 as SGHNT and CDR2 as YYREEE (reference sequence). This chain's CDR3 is CASSLDGTYEQYV. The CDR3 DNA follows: TGTGCCAGCAGCTTGGACGGGACCTACGAGCAGTACGTC.

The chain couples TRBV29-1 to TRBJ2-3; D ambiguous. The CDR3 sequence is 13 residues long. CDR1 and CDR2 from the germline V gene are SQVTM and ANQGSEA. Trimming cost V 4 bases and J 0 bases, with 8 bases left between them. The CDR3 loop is CSVVPSSTDTQYF. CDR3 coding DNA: TGCAGCGTTGTGCCCTCTAGCACAGATACGCAGTATTTT.

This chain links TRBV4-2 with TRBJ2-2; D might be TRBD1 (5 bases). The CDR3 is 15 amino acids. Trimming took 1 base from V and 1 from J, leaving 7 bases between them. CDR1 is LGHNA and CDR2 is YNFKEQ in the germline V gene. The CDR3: CASSQARENTGELFF. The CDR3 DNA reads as TGTGCCAGCAGCCAAGCCAGGGAGAACACCGGGGAGCTGTTTTTT.

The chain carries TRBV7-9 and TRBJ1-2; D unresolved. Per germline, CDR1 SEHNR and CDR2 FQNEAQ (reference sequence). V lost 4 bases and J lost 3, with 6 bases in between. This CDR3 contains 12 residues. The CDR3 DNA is TGTGCCAGCAGCTCGGAGGACTATGGCTACACCTTC. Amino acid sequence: CASSSEDYGYTF.

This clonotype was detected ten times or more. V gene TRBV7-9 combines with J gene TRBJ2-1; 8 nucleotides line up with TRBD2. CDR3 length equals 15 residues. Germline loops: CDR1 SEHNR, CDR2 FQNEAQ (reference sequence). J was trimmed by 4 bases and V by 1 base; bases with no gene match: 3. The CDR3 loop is CASSLVSGGYNEQFF. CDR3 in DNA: TGTGCCAGCAGCTTAGTAAGCGGGGGTTACAATGAGCAGTTCTTC.

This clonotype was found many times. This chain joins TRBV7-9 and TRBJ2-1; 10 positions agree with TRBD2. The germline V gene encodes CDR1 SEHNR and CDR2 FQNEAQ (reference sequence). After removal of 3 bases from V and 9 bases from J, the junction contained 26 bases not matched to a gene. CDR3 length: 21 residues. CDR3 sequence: CASSFPATGPLSGGSVFEQFF. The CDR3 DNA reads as TGTGCCAGCAGCTTCCCCGCGACAGGGCCCCTTAGCGGGGGGTCGGTATTTGAGCAGTTCTTC.

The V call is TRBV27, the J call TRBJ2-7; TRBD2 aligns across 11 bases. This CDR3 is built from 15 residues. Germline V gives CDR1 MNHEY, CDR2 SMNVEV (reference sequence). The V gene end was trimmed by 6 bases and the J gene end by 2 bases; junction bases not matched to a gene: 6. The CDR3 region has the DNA TGTGCCAGCAGCCATAGTAGCGGGGGGGCCTACGAGCAGTACGTC. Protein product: CASSHSSGGAYEQYV.

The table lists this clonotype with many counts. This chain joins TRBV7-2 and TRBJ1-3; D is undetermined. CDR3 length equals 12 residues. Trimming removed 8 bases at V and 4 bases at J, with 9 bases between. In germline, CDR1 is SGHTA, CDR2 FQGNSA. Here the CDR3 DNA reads TGTGCCAGCCTCTACCGGGGAAACACCATATATTTT. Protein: CASLYRGNTIYF.

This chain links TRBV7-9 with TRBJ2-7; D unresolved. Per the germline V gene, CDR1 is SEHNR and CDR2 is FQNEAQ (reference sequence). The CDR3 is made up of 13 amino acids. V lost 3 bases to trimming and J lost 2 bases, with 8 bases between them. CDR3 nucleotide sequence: TGTGCCAGCAGCTTGAGGCAGACCTACGAGCAGTACTTC. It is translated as CASSLRQTYEQYF.

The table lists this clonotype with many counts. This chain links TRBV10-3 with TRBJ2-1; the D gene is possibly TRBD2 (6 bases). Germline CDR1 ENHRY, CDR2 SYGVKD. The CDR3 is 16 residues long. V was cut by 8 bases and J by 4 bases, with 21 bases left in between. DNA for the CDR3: TGTGCCATCTCGGTACGGCGGGGTCAGGATTACAATGAGCAGTTCTTC. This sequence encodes CAISVRRGQDYNEQFF.

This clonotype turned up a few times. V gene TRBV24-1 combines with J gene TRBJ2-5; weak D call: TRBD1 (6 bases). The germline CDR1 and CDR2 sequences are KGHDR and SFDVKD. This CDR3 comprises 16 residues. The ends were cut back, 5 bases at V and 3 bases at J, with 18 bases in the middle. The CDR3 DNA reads TGTGCCACCAGTGGTTTACAGGGATCTAACAAAGAGACCCAGTACTTC. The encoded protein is CATSGLQGSNKETQYF.